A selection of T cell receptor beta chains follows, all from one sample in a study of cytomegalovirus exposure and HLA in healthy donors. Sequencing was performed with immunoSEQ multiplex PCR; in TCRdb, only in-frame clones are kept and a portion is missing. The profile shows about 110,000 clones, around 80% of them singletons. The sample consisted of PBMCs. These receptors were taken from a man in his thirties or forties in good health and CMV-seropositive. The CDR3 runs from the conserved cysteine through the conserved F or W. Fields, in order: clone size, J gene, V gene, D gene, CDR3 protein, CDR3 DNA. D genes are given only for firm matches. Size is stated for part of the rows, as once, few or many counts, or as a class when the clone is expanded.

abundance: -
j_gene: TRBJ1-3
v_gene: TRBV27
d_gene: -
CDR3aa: CASSLILSPGVSSGNTIYF
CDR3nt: TGTGCCAGCAGTTTAATACTCTCCCCAGGGGTCAGCTCTGGAAACACCATATATTTT

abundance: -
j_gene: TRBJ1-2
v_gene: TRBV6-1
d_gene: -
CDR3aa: CALQEYYGYTF
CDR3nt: TGTGCCTTACAGGAATACTATGGCTACACCTTC

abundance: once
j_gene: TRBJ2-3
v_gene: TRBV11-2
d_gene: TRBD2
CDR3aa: CASSSFGLAASTDTQYF
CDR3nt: TGTGCCAGCAGCTCCTTCGGACTAGCGGCGAGCACAGATACGCAGTATTTT

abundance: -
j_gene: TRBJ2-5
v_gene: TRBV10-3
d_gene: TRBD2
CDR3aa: CAIKPGLAGGHQETQYF
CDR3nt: TGTGCCATCAAACCGGGACTAGCGGGGGGGCATCAAGAGACCCAGTACTTC

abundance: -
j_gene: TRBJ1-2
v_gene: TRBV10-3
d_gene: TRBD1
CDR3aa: CAISVEGQGSYGYTF
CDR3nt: TGTGCCATCAGCGTCGAAGGACAGGGGAGTTATGGCTACACCTTC

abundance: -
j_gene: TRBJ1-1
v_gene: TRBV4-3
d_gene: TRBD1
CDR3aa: CASSQDGQGLTEAFF
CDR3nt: TGCGCCAGCAGCCAAGACGGACAGGGTTTAACTGAAGCTTTCTTT

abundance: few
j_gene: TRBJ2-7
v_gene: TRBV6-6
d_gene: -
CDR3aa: CASRREDRPYEQYF
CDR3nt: TGTGCCAGCAGGCGCGAAGACAGGCCCTACGAGCAGTACTTC

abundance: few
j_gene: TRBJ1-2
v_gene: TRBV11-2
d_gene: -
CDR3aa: CASSSSGEGGIGFGYTF
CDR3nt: TGTGCCAGCAGCTCTTCCGGAGAGGGAGGTATTGGATTTGGCTACACCTTC

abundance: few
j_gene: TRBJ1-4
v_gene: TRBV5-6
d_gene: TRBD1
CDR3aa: CASSRDRGWGNEKLFF
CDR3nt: TGTGCCAGCAGCCGCGACAGGGGGTGGGGGAATGAAAAACTGTTTTTT

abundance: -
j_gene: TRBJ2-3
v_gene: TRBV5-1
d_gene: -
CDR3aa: CASSFQATDTQYF
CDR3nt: TGCGCCAGCAGCTTTCAGGCCACAGATACGCAGTATTTT

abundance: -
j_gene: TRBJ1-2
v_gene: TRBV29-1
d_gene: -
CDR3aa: CSVEGAGNYGYTF
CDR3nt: TGCAGCGTTGAAGGTGCGGGAAACTATGGCTACACCTTC

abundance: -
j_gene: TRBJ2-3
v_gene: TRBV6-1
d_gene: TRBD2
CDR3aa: CASRVAGGSTDTQYF
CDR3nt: TGTGCCAGCAGGGTAGCGGGGGGTTCCACAGATACGCAGTATTTT

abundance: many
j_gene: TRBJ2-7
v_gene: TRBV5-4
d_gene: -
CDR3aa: CASAWGPGFYEQYF
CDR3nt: TGTGCCAGCGCCTGGGGTCCGGGGTTCTACGAGCAGTACTTC

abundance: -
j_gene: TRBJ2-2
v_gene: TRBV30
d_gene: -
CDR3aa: CAWSVYTGGELFF
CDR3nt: TGTGCCTGGAGTGTGTACACGGGGGGGGAGCTGTTTTTT

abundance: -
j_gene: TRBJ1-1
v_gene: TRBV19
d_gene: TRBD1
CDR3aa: CASSSTGDSLNTEAFF
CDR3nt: TGTGCCAGTAGTTCTACAGGGGACTCATTGAACACTGAAGCTTTCTTT

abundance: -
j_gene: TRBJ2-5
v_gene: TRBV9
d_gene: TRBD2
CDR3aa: CASSVDYGGAFGETQYF
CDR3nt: TGTGCCAGCAGCGTAGATTACGGGGGGGCTTTCGGTGAGACCCAGTACTTC

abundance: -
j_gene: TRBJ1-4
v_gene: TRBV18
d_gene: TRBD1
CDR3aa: CASSPPRTGASTNEKLFF
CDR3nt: TGTGCCAGCTCACCACCGCGGACAGGGGCCAGTACTAATGAAAAACTGTTTTTT

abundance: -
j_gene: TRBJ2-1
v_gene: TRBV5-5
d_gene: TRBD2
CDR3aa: CASSSIRTSGNEQFF
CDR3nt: TGTGCCAGCAGCTCGATACGGACTAGCGGCAATGAGCAGTTCTTC

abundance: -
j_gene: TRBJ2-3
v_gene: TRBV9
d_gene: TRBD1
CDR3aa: CASSVAAGQGSTDTQYF
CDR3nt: TGTGCCAGCAGCGTAGCTGCGGGACAGGGTAGTACAGATACGCAGTATTTT

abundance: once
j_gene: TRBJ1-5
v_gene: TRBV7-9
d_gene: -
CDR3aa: CASSLEVGRDQPQHF
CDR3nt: TGTGCCAGCAGCTTAGAGGTAGGGAGGGATCAGCCCCAGCATTTT

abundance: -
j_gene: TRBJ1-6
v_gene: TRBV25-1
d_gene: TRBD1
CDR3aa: CASSADREGNSPLHF
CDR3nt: TGTGCCAGCAGTGCGGACAGGGAAGGGAATTCACCCCTCCACTTT

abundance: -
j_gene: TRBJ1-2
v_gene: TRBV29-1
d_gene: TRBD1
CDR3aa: CSVGQTAGYTF
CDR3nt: TGCAGCGTGGGACAGACTGCTGGCTACACCTTC

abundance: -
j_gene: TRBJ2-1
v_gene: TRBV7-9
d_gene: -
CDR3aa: CASSFETDFNSYNEQFF
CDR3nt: TGTGCCAGCAGCTTCGAGACTGACTTCAACTCCTACAATGAGCAGTTCTTC

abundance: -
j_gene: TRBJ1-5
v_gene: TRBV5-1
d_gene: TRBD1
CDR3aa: CASSPGQGNQPQHF
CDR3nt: TGCGCCAGCAGCCCCGGACAGGGTAATCAGCCCCAGCATTTT

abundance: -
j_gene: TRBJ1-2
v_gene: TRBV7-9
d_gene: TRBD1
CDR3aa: CASRPGQGNYGYTF
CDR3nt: TGTGCCAGCAGGCCTGGACAGGGAAACTATGGCTACACCTTC

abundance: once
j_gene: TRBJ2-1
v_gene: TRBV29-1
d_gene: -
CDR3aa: CSVVGGAKMDEQFF
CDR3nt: TGCAGCGTTGTGGGGGGGGCTAAAATGGATGAGCAGTTCTTC

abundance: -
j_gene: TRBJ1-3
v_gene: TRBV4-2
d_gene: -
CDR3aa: CASSRGLSSGNTIYF
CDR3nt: TGTGCCAGCAGCCGAGGACTGAGCTCTGGAAACACCATATATTTT

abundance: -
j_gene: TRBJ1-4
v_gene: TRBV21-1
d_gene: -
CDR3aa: CASSKGRGQLNEKLFF
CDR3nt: TGTGCCAGCAGCAAAGGGCGGGGACAGCTTAATGAAAAACTGTTTTTT

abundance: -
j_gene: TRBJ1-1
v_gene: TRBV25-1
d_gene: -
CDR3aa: CASIGRELGTEAFF
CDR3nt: TGTGCCAGCATTGGGAGGGAGTTGGGCACTGAAGCTTTCTTT

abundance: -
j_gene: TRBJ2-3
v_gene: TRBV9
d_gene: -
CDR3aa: CASGLLSTDTQYF
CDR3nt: TGTGCCAGTGGACTACTGAGCACAGATACGCAGTATTTT

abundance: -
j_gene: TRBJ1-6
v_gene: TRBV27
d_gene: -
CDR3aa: CASSLRRPGDSPLHF
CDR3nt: TGTGCCAGCAGTTTACGCCGCCCGGGTGATTCACCCCTCCACTTT

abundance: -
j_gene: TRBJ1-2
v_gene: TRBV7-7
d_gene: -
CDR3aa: CASSFYPGTNYGYTF
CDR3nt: TGTGCCAGCAGCTTTTATCCAGGGACTAACTATGGCTACACCTTC

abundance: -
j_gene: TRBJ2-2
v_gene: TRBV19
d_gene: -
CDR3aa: CASSKSRAAGELFF
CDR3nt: TGTGCCAGTAGTAAATCCAGGGCGGCCGGGGAGCTGTTTTTT

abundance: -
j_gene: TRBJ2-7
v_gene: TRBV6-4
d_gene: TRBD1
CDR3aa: CATHRDRVDEQYF
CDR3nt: TGTGCCACGCACCGGGACAGGGTAGACGAGCAGTACTTC

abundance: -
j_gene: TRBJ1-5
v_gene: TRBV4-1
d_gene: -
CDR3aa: CASSQEGRRPSNQPQHF
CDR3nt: TGCGCCAGCAGCCAAGAAGGAAGGAGGCCTAGCAATCAGCCCCAGCATTTT

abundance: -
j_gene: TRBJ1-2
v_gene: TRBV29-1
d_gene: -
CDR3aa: CSAEIYGSLYGYTF
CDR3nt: TGCAGCGCTGAAATTTATGGGAGCCTCTATGGCTACACCTTC

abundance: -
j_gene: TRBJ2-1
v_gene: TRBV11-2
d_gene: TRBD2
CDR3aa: CASSPQRGGLEQFF
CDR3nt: TGTGCCAGCAGTCCCCAGCGGGGGGGCCTTGAGCAGTTCTTC

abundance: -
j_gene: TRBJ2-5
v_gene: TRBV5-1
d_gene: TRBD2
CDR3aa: CASSKVPGLAGEETQYF
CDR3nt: TGCGCCAGCAGCAAAGTCCCGGGACTAGCGGGGGAGGAGACCCAGTACTTC

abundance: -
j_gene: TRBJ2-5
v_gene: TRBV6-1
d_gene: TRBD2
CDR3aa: CASRATSGGALGYF
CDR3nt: TGTGCCAGCAGGGCGACTAGCGGGGGGGCTTTAGGGTACTTC

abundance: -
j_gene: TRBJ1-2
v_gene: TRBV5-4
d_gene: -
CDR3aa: CASSSPRGYELGYTF
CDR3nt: TGTGCCAGCAGCTCCCCGAGGGGGTATGAGCTTGGCTACACCTTC

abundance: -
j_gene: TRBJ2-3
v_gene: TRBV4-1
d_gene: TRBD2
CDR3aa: CASSQELAGALSTDTQYF
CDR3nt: TGCGCCAGCAGCCAAGAGTTAGCGGGCGCCCTAAGCACAGATACGCAGTATTTT

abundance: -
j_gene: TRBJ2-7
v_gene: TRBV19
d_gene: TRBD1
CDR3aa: CASSGGQGAQGVEQYF
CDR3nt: TGTGCCAGTAGTGGGGGACAGGGGGCGCAGGGGGTCGAGCAGTACTTC

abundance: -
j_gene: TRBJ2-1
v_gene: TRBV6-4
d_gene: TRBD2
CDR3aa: CASSELAGGWNEQFF
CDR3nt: TGTGCCAGCAGTGAACTAGCGGGGGGATGGAATGAGCAGTTCTTC

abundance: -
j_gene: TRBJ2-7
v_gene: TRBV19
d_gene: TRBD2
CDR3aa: CATQQLAGPDSSYEQYF
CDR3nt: TGTGCCACTCAGCAACTAGCGGGTCCCGACAGCTCCTACGAGCAGTACTTC

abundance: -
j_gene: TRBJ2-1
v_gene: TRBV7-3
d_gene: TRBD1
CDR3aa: CASSSGGMDNEQFF
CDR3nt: TGTGCCAGCAGCTCAGGGGGCATGGACAATGAGCAGTTCTTC

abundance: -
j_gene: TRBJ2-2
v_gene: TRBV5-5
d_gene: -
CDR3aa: CASSLATLTYTGELFF
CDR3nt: TGTGCCAGCAGCTTGGCTACTTTAACCTACACCGGGGAGCTGTTTTTT